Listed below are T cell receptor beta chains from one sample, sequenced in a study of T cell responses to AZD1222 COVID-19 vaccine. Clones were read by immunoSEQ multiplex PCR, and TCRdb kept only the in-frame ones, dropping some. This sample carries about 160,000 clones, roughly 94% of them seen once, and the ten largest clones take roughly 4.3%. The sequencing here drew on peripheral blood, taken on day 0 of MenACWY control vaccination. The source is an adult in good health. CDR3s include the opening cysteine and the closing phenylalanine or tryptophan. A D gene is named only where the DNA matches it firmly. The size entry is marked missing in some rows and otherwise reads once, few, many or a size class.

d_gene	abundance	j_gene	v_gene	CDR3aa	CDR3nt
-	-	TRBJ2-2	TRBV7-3	CASSPVAFGAGELFF	TGTGCCAGCAGCCCGGTCGCGTTTGGGGCCGGGGAGCTGTTTTTT
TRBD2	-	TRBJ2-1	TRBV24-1	CATSGTSGRPEQFF	TGTGCCACCAGCGGGACTAGCGGGAGGCCCGAGCAGTTCTTC
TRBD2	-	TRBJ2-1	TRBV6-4	CASSPSGTSGASSYNEQFF	TGTGCCAGCAGTCCTTCCGGGACTAGCGGGGCAAGCTCCTACAATGAGCAGTTCTTC
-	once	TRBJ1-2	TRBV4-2	CASSQGRLDGYTF	TGTGCCAGCAGCCAAGGGCGGCTGGATGGCTACACCTTC
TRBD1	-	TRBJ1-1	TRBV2	CASSLLRQGRETEAFF	TGTGCCAGCAGCCTACTCCGACAGGGCCGAGAGACTGAAGCTTTCTTT
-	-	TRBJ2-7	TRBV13	CASSLGGRGRGEQYF	TGTGCCAGCAGCTTAGGCGGGAGAGGGCGCGGCGAGCAGTACTTC
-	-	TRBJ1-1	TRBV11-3	CASSSAGSSAEAFF	TGTGCCAGCAGCTCCGCAGGGAGCTCGGCTGAAGCTTTCTTT
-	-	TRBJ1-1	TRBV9	CASSVEGDTEAFF	TGTGCCAGCAGCGTAGAAGGGGACACTGAAGCTTTCTTT
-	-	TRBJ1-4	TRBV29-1	CSASGAGGGSGEKLFF	TGCAGCGCCTCGGGGGCAGGCGGGGGGTCTGGGGAAAAACTGTTTTTT
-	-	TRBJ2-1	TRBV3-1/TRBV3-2	CASSQEAGGQFF	TGTGCCAGCAGCCAAGAGGCCGGTGGGCAGTTCTTC